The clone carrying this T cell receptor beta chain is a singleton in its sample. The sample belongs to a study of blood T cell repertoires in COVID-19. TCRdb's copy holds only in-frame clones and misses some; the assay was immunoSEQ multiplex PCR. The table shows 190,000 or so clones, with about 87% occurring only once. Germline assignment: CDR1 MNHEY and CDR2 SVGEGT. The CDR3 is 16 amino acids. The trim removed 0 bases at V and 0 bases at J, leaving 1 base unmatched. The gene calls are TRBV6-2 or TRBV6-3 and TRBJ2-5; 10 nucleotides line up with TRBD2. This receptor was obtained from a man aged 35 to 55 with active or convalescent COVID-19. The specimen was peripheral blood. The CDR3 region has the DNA TGTGCCAGCAGTTACTCGGGACTAGCGTACCAAGAGACCCAGTACTTC. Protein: CASSYSGLAYQETQYF.